The present T cell receptor (beta chain) was sequenced within a study of shared clonotypes between healthy human individuals (dated by TCRdb to about 2020). At the level of the whole study: Three men and two women, aged 18 to 49 years, made up the cohort. For each donor, three plates each were used for CD4 naive and CD4 memory, two plates were used for CD8 naive, and one plate was used for CD8 memory. To increase sequencing depth and limit assay-specific biases, TCR repertoire library preparation and sequencing were carried out by different laboratories using diverse techniques. Per donor, leukapheresis produced somewhere between about 0.9 and 9.5 billion PBMCs. To estimate repertoire size and how much clonotypes are shared between individuals, the study performed deep sequencing of blood TCR repertoires from roughly five healthy adults.

TCR CDR3 regions were amplified from genomic DNA by multiplex PCR using the deep immunoSEQ assay. Genomic DNA extracted from each cell subset was distributed evenly over all wells of several immunoSEQ 96-well plates, and each plate served as one replicate. For sorted subsets, roughly 190 ng of genomic DNA, equivalent to 30,000 or so T cell genomes, went into each replicate PCR. Purified libraries were quantified with a Qubit 3.0 fluorometer, sized on a Bioanalyzer 2100, and re-quantified with the KAPA Library Quantification kit. Every immunoSEQ 96-well plate was sequenced on a dedicated single-read 150-cycle Illumina NextSeq 550 flow cell. Processing in the source paper ran as follows. Because only junctional sequences without quality scores were contained in the immunoSEQ output, filtering matching that applied to full-length reads could not be performed. To assign V/J genes and CDR3, sequences were annotated using PyIR, a Python wrapper for IgBLAST v1.9, with IMGT germline references. Reads with weak V/J assignments (E-value above 1e-6), missing CDR3, stop codons, out-of-frame junctions, or ambiguous translated residues were removed. V3J clonotypes were defined as sequences sharing the same inferred V gene, J gene, and CDR3 amino acid sequence. Percentage overlap between repertoires was computed as shared unique clonotypes divided by the size of the smaller repertoire. RTK rarefaction, the Chao1 estimator, and Recon v2.1 estimates of unobserved clonotypes were used to assess repertoire richness. Generation probabilities for all TCRbeta clonotypes obtained by the gDNA method from four donors were computed using OLGA. TCRdb's version of the immuneACCESS table is confined to in-frame rearrangements and falls short of the full clone set. An unresolved V gene accounts for under half of the shortfall where checked; the remainder is of unknown origin. D and trimming come from the DNA, and the V and J calls and clone size come from that table. The sample table holds about a million clones, of which about 70% were seen once. Of the sample, approximately 1.5% is held by the ten largest clones.

V loses 3 bases, J loses 1 base, and the germline ends lie 9 bases apart. Per the germline V gene (reference sequence), PRHDT is the CDR1 and FYEKMQ is the CDR2. From cysteine to phenylalanine, the CDR3 is 14 amino acids long. Of all the DNA, just the CDR3 is kept, 42 bases in frame from base 1. The donors were healthy, HIV-negative adults with no recently reported acute infections or vaccinations. Only Caucasian adults living in Nashville, Tennessee, USA were represented among the donors. CD4+ T cells were enriched by magnetic negative selection; naive cells were then positively selected on CD45RA, and the negative fraction formed the memory subset. After blood collection by leukapheresis, PBMCs were isolated using Ficoll-Histopaque density gradient centrifugation and then cryopreserved in the vapor phase of liquid nitrogen. Analytical flow cytometry was used to check the purity and quantity of every magnetically sorted T cell population. Each sorted fraction had its genomic DNA isolated and then quantified by UV absorbance on a Nanodrop 2000c.

Concerning this clone: Its antigen remains unidentified. Base qualities are not provided; no much larger clone lies one nucleotide away.

Beyond this particular receptor, the publication reports: Larger estimated clonotype richness was generally found for naive subsets than for memory subsets. Pairwise subsampling indicated that sequencing depth was expected to affect the degree of clonotype sharing among donors. Sampling was restricted to blood, and TCR repertoires in tissues likely differ from the TCR repertoires found in blood. Even with the large sequencing depth, rarefaction of the sorted-subset datasets indicated that sequencing was incomplete. Compared with non-shared clonotypes, clonotypes shared by all four sorted-subset donors had higher generation probabilities. Because the study included only a small number of donors, the genetic and exposure-history diversity represented was limited. Across a few donors, about 5.2% of naive CD4, roughly 3.5% of naive CD8, under 2.5% of memory CD4, and approximately 0.42% of memory CD8 clonotypes were shared.

The chain couples TRBV13 to TRBJ1-1; TRBD1 is a weak D gene call, 5 bases matching. The sequence was obtained from a man younger than 35 in good health. The specimen sequenced was memory CD4+ T cells sorted from blood. Per the publication, the cell subset or site label means: CD45RA-negative fraction. DNA sequence: TGTGCCAGCAGCTTGAGGACACGGAACACTGAAGCTTTCTTT. Its coded protein is CASSLRTRNTEAFF.